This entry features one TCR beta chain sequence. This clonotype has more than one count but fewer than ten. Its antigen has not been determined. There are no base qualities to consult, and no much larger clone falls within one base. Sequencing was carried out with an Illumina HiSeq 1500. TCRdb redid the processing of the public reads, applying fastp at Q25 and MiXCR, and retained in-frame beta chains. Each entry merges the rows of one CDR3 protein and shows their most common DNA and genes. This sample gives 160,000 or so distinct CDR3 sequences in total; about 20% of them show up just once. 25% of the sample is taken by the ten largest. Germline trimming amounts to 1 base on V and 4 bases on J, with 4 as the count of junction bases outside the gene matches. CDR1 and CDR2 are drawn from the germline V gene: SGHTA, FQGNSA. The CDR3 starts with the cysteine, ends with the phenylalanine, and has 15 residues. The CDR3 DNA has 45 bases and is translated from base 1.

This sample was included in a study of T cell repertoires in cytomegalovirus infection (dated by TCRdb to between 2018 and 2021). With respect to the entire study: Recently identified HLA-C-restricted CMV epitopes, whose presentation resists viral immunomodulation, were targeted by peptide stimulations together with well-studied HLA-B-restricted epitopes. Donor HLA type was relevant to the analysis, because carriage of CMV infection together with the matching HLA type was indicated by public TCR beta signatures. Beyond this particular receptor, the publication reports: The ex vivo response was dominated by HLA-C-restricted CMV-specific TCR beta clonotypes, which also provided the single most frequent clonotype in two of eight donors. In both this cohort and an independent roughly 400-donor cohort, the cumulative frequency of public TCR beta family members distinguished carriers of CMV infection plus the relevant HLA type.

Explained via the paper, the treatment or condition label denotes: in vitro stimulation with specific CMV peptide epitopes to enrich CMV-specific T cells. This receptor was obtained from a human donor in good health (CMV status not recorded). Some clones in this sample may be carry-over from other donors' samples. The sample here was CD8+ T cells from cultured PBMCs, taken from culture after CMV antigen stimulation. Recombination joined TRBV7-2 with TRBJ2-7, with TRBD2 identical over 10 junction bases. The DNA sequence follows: TGTGCCAGCAGCTTAGAAAGGACTAGCGGTTACGAGCAGTACTTC. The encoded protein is CASSLERTSGYEQYF.